Listed below are T cell receptor beta chains from one sample, sequenced in a study of T-cell reconstitution after alpha-beta-depleted transplantation in children. TCRdb ran MiXCR on the PCR reads and lists one entry per CDR3 protein. Of over 150,000 distinct CDR3 sequences listed, 11% were seen once; the top ten hold about 13%. The starting material was PBMCs, obtained before TCRalphabeta/CD19-depleted stem cell transplant. The receptors shown here come from a boy younger than 10 with acute myeloid leukemia, due to receive a stem cell transplant. The CDR3 runs from the conserved cysteine through the conserved F or W. The order of the fields is CDR3 protein, CDR3 DNA, V gene, J gene, D gene, clone size. The D gene is left open where the match is weak. Not all rows give a size; the values are once, few, many and, for expanded clones, a class.

CDR3aa: CASSLDINYGYTF; CDR3nt: TGCGCCAGCAGCTTGGACATAAACTATGGCTACACCTTC; v_gene: TRBV5-1; j_gene: TRBJ1-2; d_gene: .; abundance: many
CDR3aa: CASSYSAEYSNQPQHF; CDR3nt: TGTGCCAGCAGTTACTCCGCAGAATATAGCAATCAGCCCCAGCATTTT; v_gene: TRBV6-5; j_gene: TRBJ1-5; d_gene: .; abundance: many
CDR3aa: CATSQEDRGVNEQYF; CDR3nt: TGTGCCACCAGCCAGGAGGACAGGGGGGTCAACGAGCAGTACTTC; v_gene: TRBV3-1; j_gene: TRBJ2-7; d_gene: TRBD1; abundance: .
CDR3aa: CASSPTRRGNEQFF; CDR3nt: TGTGCCAGCAGCCCCACTAGGCGGGGCAATGAGCAGTTCTTC; v_gene: TRBV7-6; j_gene: TRBJ2-1; d_gene: .; abundance: many
CDR3aa: CASSPTRDRETQYF; CDR3nt: TGTGCCAGCTCACCAACCCGGGACCGAGAGACCCAGTACTTC; v_gene: TRBV18; j_gene: TRBJ2-5; d_gene: .; abundance: many
CDR3aa: CASSERSGGDEQFF; CDR3nt: TGTGCCAGCAGTGAAAGATCTGGGGGGGATGAGCAGTTCTTC; v_gene: TRBV25-1; j_gene: TRBJ2-1; d_gene: TRBD2; abundance: many
CDR3aa: CASSPTSGTDNEQFF; CDR3nt: TGTGCCAGCAGCCCGACTAGCGGGACAGACAATGAGCAGTTCTTC; v_gene: TRBV7-9; j_gene: TRBJ2-1; d_gene: TRBD2; abundance: many
CDR3aa: CASSPWTGLTTNEKLFF; CDR3nt: TGTGCCAGCAGTCCCTGGACAGGATTGACAACTAATGAAAAACTGTTTTTT; v_gene: TRBV12-3/TRBV12-4; j_gene: TRBJ1-4; d_gene: TRBD1; abundance: many
CDR3aa: CASSGKQNSNQPQHF; CDR3nt: TGTGCCAGCAGTGGAAAACAGAATAGCAATCAGCCCCAGCATTTT; v_gene: TRBV25-1; j_gene: TRBJ1-5; d_gene: .; abundance: many
CDR3aa: CSAILAGLPYEQYF; CDR3nt: TGCAGTGCGATCCTAGCGGGACTCCCCTACGAGCAGTACTTC; v_gene: TRBV20-1; j_gene: TRBJ2-7; d_gene: TRBD2; abundance: many
CDR3aa: CASCLPRTGCEKLFF; CDR3nt: TGCGCCAGCTGCCTCCCCCGGACAGGGTGCGAAAAACTGTTTTTT; v_gene: TRBV4-1; j_gene: TRBJ1-4; d_gene: TRBD1; abundance: many
CDR3aa: CASSQWGRPGELFF; CDR3nt: TGTGCCAGCAGCCAATGGGGGCGCCCCGGGGAGCTGTTTTTT; v_gene: TRBV3-1; j_gene: TRBJ2-2; d_gene: .; abundance: many
CDR3aa: CASSPHGQATGELFF; CDR3nt: TGTGCCAGCAGTCCGCATGGACAGGCCACCGGGGAGCTGTTTTTT; v_gene: TRBV12-3/TRBV12-4; j_gene: TRBJ2-2; d_gene: TRBD1; abundance: many
CDR3aa: CASSQENRDRRKNTEAFF; CDR3nt: TGCGCCAGCAGCCAAGAGAACCGGGACAGAAGAAAGAACACTGAAGCTTTCTTT; v_gene: TRBV4-1; j_gene: TRBJ1-1; d_gene: TRBD1; abundance: many
CDR3aa: CASSTPGASVYNEQFF; CDR3nt: TGCGCCAGCAGCACCCCCGGGGCTAGCGTCTACAATGAGCAGTTCTTC; v_gene: TRBV5-1; j_gene: TRBJ2-1; d_gene: .; abundance: many
CDR3aa: CSDLIENVQYF; CDR3nt: TGCAGTGACCTCATCGAAAATGTCCAGTACTTC; v_gene: TRBV29-1; j_gene: TRBJ2-5; d_gene: .; abundance: many
CDR3aa: CASSQQAGGPPDTQYF; CDR3nt: TGTGCCAGCAGCCAGCAAGCGGGGGGGCCTCCAGATACGCAGTATTTT; v_gene: TRBV4-2; j_gene: TRBJ2-3; d_gene: TRBD2; abundance: .
CDR3aa: CSARDLDRSYGYTF; CDR3nt: TGCAGTGCTAGAGATCTGGACAGAAGTTATGGCTACACCTTC; v_gene: TRBV20-1; j_gene: TRBJ1-2; d_gene: .; abundance: .
CDR3aa: CASSLEGGLGIQTQYF; CDR3nt: TGCGCCAGCAGCTTGGAGGGGGGCCTCGGTATTCAGACCCAGTACTTC; v_gene: TRBV5-1; j_gene: TRBJ2-5; d_gene: .; abundance: many
CDR3aa: CASSPLPRGTQYF; CDR3nt: TGTGCCAGCAGCCCTCTACCTCGGGGGACCCAGTACTTC; v_gene: TRBV7-9; j_gene: TRBJ2-5; d_gene: .; abundance: many
CDR3aa: CASSLAGGTAYEQYF; CDR3nt: TGCGCCAGCAGCTTGGCAGGGGGGACAGCCTACGAGCAGTACTTC; v_gene: TRBV5-1; j_gene: TRBJ2-7; d_gene: .; abundance: many
CDR3aa: CSARDEMGLAVYNEQFF; CDR3nt: TGCAGTGCTAGAGATGAAATGGGACTAGCGGTATACAATGAGCAGTTCTTC; v_gene: TRBV20-1; j_gene: TRBJ2-1; d_gene: TRBD2; abundance: many
CDR3aa: CSARDGSEETQYF; CDR3nt: TGCAGTGCTAGAGATGGCTCGGAAGAGACCCAGTACTTC; v_gene: TRBV20-1; j_gene: TRBJ2-5; d_gene: .; abundance: many
CDR3aa: CASKLRPGLAGGEETQYF; CDR3nt: TGTGCCAGCAAACTAAGGCCGGGACTAGCGGGAGGAGAGGAGACCCAGTACTTC; v_gene: TRBV28; j_gene: TRBJ2-5; d_gene: TRBD2; abundance: many
CDR3aa: CASNTRTGTLSYEQYF; CDR3nt: TGTGCCAGCAACACAAGGACAGGAACCCTCTCCTACGAGCAGTACTTC; v_gene: TRBV7-2; j_gene: TRBJ2-7; d_gene: TRBD1; abundance: many
CDR3aa: CASSFGQGGTYNSPLHF; CDR3nt: TGCGCCAGCAGCTTCGGACAGGGGGGAACCTATAATTCACCCCTCCACTTT; v_gene: TRBV5-1; j_gene: TRBJ1-6; d_gene: TRBD1; abundance: many
CDR3aa: CASSQAGQGDSPLHF; CDR3nt: TGTGCCAGCAGCCAAGCGGGACAGGGGGATTCACCCCTCCACTTT; v_gene: TRBV4-2; j_gene: TRBJ1-6; d_gene: TRBD1; abundance: many
CDR3aa: CSATGQGGSPLHF; CDR3nt: TGCAGTGCTACGGGACAGGGGGGATCACCCCTCCACTTT; v_gene: TRBV20-1; j_gene: TRBJ1-6; d_gene: TRBD1; abundance: many
CDR3aa: CAWSLRGGRNYGYTF; CDR3nt: TGTGCCTGGAGCCTACGGGGTGGAAGGAACTATGGCTACACCTTC; v_gene: TRBV30; j_gene: TRBJ1-2; d_gene: .; abundance: many
CDR3aa: CASSAGTRKDQETQYF; CDR3nt: TGTGCCAGCAGTGCCGGGACTAGGAAGGACCAAGAGACCCAGTACTTC; v_gene: TRBV12-3/TRBV12-4; j_gene: TRBJ2-5; d_gene: TRBD2; abundance: many
CDR3aa: CASSHFTEAFF; CDR3nt: TGTGCCAGCAGCCACTTCACTGAAGCTTTCTTT; v_gene: TRBV11-2; j_gene: TRBJ1-1; d_gene: .; abundance: .
CDR3aa: CASSTGAGVAQPQHF; CDR3nt: TGTGCCAGCAGTACCGGCGCAGGGGTAGCTCAGCCCCAGCATTTT; v_gene: TRBV5-6; j_gene: TRBJ1-5; d_gene: .; abundance: .
CDR3aa: CISVSEAIRDMNTEAFF; CDR3nt: .; v_gene: TRBV7-5; j_gene: TRBJ1-1; d_gene: .; abundance: once
CDR3aa: CASSDGNRGTYEQYF; CDR3nt: TGTGCCAGCAGTGATGGAAACAGAGGGACCTACGAGCAGTACTTC; v_gene: TRBV25-1; j_gene: TRBJ2-7; d_gene: .; abundance: .
CDR3aa: CASTQKGTGELFF; CDR3nt: TGTGCCAGCACCCAAAAGGGCACCGGGGAGCTGTTTTTT; v_gene: TRBV7-9; j_gene: TRBJ2-2; d_gene: .; abundance: .
CDR3aa: CASSPIELNTEAFF; CDR3nt: TGTGCCAGCTCACCCATCGAGTTAAACACTGAAGCTTTCTTT; v_gene: TRBV18; j_gene: TRBJ1-1; d_gene: .; abundance: many
CDR3aa: CSARTPGTSSYNEQFF; CDR3nt: TGCAGTGCCAGAACGCCGGGAACGAGCTCCTACAATGAGCAGTTCTTC; v_gene: TRBV20-1; j_gene: TRBJ2-1; d_gene: .; abundance: many
CDR3aa: CASSASGGAGAAFF; CDR3nt: TGTGCCAGCAGTGCCAGCGGGGGGGCGGGGGCGGCTTTCTTT; v_gene: TRBV6-1; j_gene: TRBJ1-1; d_gene: .; abundance: many
CDR3aa: CASSSGASRTEAFF; CDR3nt: TGTGCCAGCAGTTCAGGGGCGAGTAGGACTGAAGCTTTCTTT; v_gene: TRBV28; j_gene: TRBJ1-1; d_gene: .; abundance: many
CDR3aa: CASSLPRASNQPQHF; CDR3nt: TGTGCCAGCAGCTTACCTAGGGCCAGCAATCAGCCCCAGCATTTT; v_gene: TRBV7-8; j_gene: TRBJ1-5; d_gene: .; abundance: many
CDR3aa: CAGQDGFNQPQHF; CDR3nt: TGTGCCGGCCAGGACGGGTTCAATCAGCCCCAGCATTTT; v_gene: TRBV6-5; j_gene: TRBJ1-5; d_gene: .; abundance: many
CDR3aa: CASSLAGRAHEQYF; CDR3nt: TGTGCCAGCAGCTTAGCTGGCAGGGCCCACGAGCAGTACTTC; v_gene: TRBV7-6; j_gene: TRBJ2-7; d_gene: .; abundance: many
CDR3aa: CASSHGADTQYF; CDR3nt: TGTGCCAGCAGCCACGGCGCTGATACGCAGTATTTT; v_gene: TRBV11-2; j_gene: TRBJ2-3; d_gene: .; abundance: many
CDR3aa: CASSHPAGDEQFF; CDR3nt: TGCGCCAGCAGCCATCCCGCCGGGGATGAGCAGTTCTTC; v_gene: TRBV4-1; j_gene: TRBJ2-1; d_gene: .; abundance: many
CDR3aa: CAISEEGLAKNIQYF; CDR3nt: TGTGCCATCAGTGAGGAGGGACTAGCCAAAAACATTCAGTACTTC; v_gene: TRBV10-3; j_gene: TRBJ2-4; d_gene: .; abundance: many
CDR3aa: CASSVGLAGSSSGANVLTF; CDR3nt: TGTGCCAGCAGCGTCGGACTAGCGGGTTCCAGCTCTGGGGCCAACGTCCTGACTTTC; v_gene: TRBV9; j_gene: TRBJ2-6; d_gene: TRBD2; abundance: many
CDR3aa: CSARDELAGAYYEQYF; CDR3nt: TGCAGTGCTAGAGATGAGCTAGCGGGAGCGTACTACGAGCAGTACTTC; v_gene: TRBV20-1; j_gene: TRBJ2-7; d_gene: TRBD2; abundance: .
CDR3aa: CASSGGTSGETQYF; CDR3nt: TGCGCCAGCAGCGGGGGGACTAGCGGAGAGACCCAGTACTTC; v_gene: TRBV5-1; j_gene: TRBJ2-5; d_gene: TRBD2; abundance: many
CDR3aa: CASSQEGYAFF; CDR3nt: TGTGCCAGCAGCCAAGAAGGGTACGCTTTCTTT; v_gene: TRBV3-1; j_gene: TRBJ1-1; d_gene: .; abundance: many